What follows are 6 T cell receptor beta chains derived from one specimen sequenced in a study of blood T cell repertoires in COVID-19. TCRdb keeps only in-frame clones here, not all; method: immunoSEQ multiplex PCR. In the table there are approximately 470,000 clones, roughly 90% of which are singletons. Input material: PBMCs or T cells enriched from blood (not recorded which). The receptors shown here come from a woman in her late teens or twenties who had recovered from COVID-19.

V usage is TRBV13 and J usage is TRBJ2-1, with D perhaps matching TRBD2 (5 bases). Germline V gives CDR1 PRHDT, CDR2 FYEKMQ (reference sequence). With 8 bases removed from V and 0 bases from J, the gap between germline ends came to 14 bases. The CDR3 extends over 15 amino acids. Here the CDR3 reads CASRRGLSSYNEQFF. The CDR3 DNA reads TGTGCCAGCCGCCGGGGTCTTAGCTCCTACAATGAGCAGTTCTTC. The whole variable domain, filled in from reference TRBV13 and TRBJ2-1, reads AAGVIQSPRHLIKEKRETATLKCYPIPRHDTVYWYQQGPGQDPQFLISFYEKMQSDKGSIPDRFSAQQFSDYHSELNMSSLELGDSALYFCASRRGLSSYNEQFFGPGTRLTVL.

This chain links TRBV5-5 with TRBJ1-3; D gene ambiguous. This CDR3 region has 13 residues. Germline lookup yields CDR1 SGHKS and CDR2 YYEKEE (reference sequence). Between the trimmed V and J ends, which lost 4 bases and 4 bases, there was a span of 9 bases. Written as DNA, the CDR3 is TGTGCCAGCAGCAAAGTAGAGGGAAACACCATATATTTT. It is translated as CASSKVEGNTIYF.

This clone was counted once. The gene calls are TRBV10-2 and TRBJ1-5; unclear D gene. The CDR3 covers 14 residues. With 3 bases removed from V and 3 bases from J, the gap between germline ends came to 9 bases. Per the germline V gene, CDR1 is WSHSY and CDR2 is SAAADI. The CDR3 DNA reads TGCGCCAGCAGTGAAGGCAGGTTCAATCAGCCCCAGCATTTT. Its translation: CASSEGRFNQPQHF.

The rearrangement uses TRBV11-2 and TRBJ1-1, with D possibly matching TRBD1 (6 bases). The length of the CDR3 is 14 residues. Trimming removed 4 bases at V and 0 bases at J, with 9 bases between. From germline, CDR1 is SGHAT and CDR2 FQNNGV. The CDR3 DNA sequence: TGTGCCAGCAGCTCCTACAGGGTGAACACTGAAGCTTTCTTT. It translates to CASSSYRVNTEAFF.

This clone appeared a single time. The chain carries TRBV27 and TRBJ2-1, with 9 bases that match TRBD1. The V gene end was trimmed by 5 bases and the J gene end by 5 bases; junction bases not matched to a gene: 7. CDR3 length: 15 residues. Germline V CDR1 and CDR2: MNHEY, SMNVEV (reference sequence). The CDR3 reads CASSPGQGYHNEQFF. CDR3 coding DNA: TGTGCCAGCAGTCCGGGACAGGGATACCACAATGAGCAGTTCTTC.

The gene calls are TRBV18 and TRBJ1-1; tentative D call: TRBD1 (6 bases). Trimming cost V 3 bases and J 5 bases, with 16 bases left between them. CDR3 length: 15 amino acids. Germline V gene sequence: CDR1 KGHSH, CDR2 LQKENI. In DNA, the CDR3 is TGTGCCAGCTCACCGAGGACAGATGCAGAGACTGAAGCTTTCTTT. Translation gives CASSPRTDAETEAFF.